Each of the 26 T cell receptor beta chains below was sequenced from the same sample in a study of neoadjuvant anti-PD-1 for oral cavity cancer. The repertoire was sequenced with immunoSEQ multiplex PCR; TCRdb's copy has only in-frame clones and lacks some. The table shows 70,000 to 95,000 clones, with approximately 80% occurring only once. The input for sequencing was PBMCs, taken before nivolumab (anti-PD-1) treatment. The receptor source for this set is a person aged 35 to 85 with oral cavity squamous cell carcinoma.

This sequence joins TRBV29-1 and TRBJ2-3, with 8 bases aligning to TRBD1. The CDR3 totals 12 residues. Germline V gene data show CDR1 as SQVTM and CDR2 as ANQGSEA. J gave up 6 bases and V 6 bases, and 5 bases lay outside the gene matches. The CDR3 DNA sequence: TGCAGCGTAGCCCGGACAGGGGATACGCAGTATTTT. It is translated as CSVARTGDTQYF.

The chain uses TRBV29-1 and TRBJ1-3; D unclear. V was cut by 4 bases and J by 0 bases, with 10 bases left in between. The CDR3 sequence is 14 residues long. Per the germline V gene, CDR1 is SQVTM and CDR2 is ANQGSEA. CDR3 region: CSVVYGSSGNTIYF. The CDR3 DNA is TGCAGCGTTGTTTACGGGAGCTCTGGAAACACCATATATTTT.

The chain has TRBV5-5 and TRBJ2-1; 11 nucleotides align to TRBD2. This CDR3 spans 17 amino acids. From germline, CDR1 is SGHKS and CDR2 YYEKEE (reference sequence). J lost 5 bases, V lost 0 bases, and 7 bases had no gene match. This chain's CDR3 is CASSLVTQTSGNNEQFF. In DNA, the CDR3 is TGTGCCAGCAGCTTGGTGACGCAGACTAGCGGGAACAATGAGCAGTTCTTC.

This rearrangement joins TRBV4-1 to TRBJ1-5; the match to TRBD1 covers 7 bases. The ends lost 0 bases at V and 7 bases at J; junction bases unmatched: 3. Germline CDR1 MGHRA, CDR2 YSYEKL. The CDR3 spans 14 residues. CDR3: CASSQDTGAQPQHF. In nucleotides, the CDR3 is TGCGCCAGCAGCCAAGACACAGGGGCGCAGCCCCAGCATTTT.

CDR3 amino acids: CASRVGPNPSTGELFF. The CDR3 DNA sequence: TGTGCCAGCAGAGTTGGGCCTAACCCTAGTACCGGGGAGCTGTTTTTT. The genes are TRBV7-3 and TRBJ2-2; D is unclear. CDR1 and CDR2 from the germline V gene are SGHTA and FQGTGA. The germline V and J ends were trimmed by 6 bases and 5 bases, with 19 bases remaining between them. This CDR3 is built from 16 residues.

The V gene is TRBV5-1, the J gene TRBJ2-7, with D perhaps TRBD2 (6 bases). The CDR3 extends over 15 amino acids. Between the trimmed V and J ends, which lost 4 bases and 0 bases, there was a span of 14 bases. Germline CDR1 reads SGHRS; CDR2 reads YFSETQ. The chain's CDR3 is CASSRGTGNSYEQYF. Here the CDR3 DNA reads TGCGCCAGCAGCCGCGGGACGGGAAACTCCTACGAGCAGTACTTC.

The V call is TRBV6-5, the J call TRBJ2-7; D is ambiguous. Trimming removed 4 bases at V and 6 bases at J, with 4 bases between. The CDR3 contains 10 residues. CDR1 MNHEY and CDR2 SVGAGI come from the germline V gene. The CDR3 coding sequence is TGTGCCAGCAGTTTGGGCGAGCAGTACTTC. Amino acids: CASSLGEQYF.

The chain carries TRBV5-1 and TRBJ1-2, with 8 bases aligning to TRBD1. CDR1 is SGHRS, CDR2 YFSETQ, per germline. The CDR3 length is 16 residues. Trimming cost V 4 bases and J 5 bases; bases outside gene matches: 13. CDR3 sequence: CASSPGTGVWQYGYTF. CDR3 DNA: TGCGCCAGCAGCCCAGGGACAGGCGTGTGGCAGTATGGCTACACCTTC. The whole variable domain, filled in from reference TRBV5-1 and TRBJ1-2, reads KAGVTQTPRYLIKTRGQQVTLSCSPISGHRSVSWYQQTPGQGLQFLFEYFSETQRNKGNFPGRFSGRQFSNSRSEMNVSTLELGDSALYLCASSPGTGVWQYGYTFGSGTRLTVV.

The count of this clone is one. This chain links TRBV28 with TRBJ1-1; 10 bases match TRBD1. With V trimmed by 9 bases and J by 5 bases, 9 bases remained unmatched. The CDR3 spans 14 residues. Looked up from germline, CDR1 is MDHEN and CDR2 is SYDVKM. The DNA of the CDR3 is TGTGCCAGTATTAGACAGGGGGCATGGACTGAAGCTTTCTTT. Its protein product is CASIRQGAWTEAFF.

On this clone: Other nucleotide sequences from this sample produce the same CDR3. J is TRBJ1-5 and V is TRBV28; tentative D call: TRBD1 (5 bases). CDR1 and CDR2 from the germline V gene are MDHEN and SYDVKM. Trimming removed 8 bases from V and 6 bases from J, with 14 bases in between. CDR3 length equals 13 residues. CDR3 nucleotides: TGTGCCAGCCGACGGGGGAGTGCTCAGCCCCAGCATTTT. It specifies CASRRGSAQPQHF.

CDR3 DNA sequence: TGTGCCAGCAGTGAATCGTCCAGGGGAGGTTTCTTC. This encodes CASSESSRGGFF. The rearrangement joins TRBV2 to TRBJ2-1, with D perhaps assigned TRBD1 or TRBD2 (6 bases each). Germline V gene sequence: CDR1 SNHLY, CDR2 FYNNEI. The CDR3 contains 12 residues. Between the trimmed V and J ends, which lost 2 bases and 16 bases, there was a span of 15 bases.

This clone appeared a few times. This chain uses TRBV6-1 with TRBJ1-2; 8 bases line up with TRBD1. V shed 0 bases, J shed 13 bases, and the junction held 7 bases outside the gene matches. Germline V gene sequence: CDR1 MNHNS, CDR2 SASEGT. The CDR3 totals 13 residues. CDR3 nucleotides: TGTGCCAGCAGTGAAGCTCAGGACAGGGCTTGCACCTTC. Protein product: CASSEAQDRACTF.

The V call is TRBV5-1, the J call TRBJ2-2, with D perhaps TRBD2 (6 bases). Per the germline V gene, CDR1 is SGHRS and CDR2 is YFSETQ. The CDR3 spans 16 residues. V dropped 4 bases and J dropped 7 bases, with 20 bases sitting between them. CDR3 nucleotide sequence: TGCGCCAGCAGCCAAGAGCGGGTTAAGCGGAGCGGGGAGCTGTTTTTT. Protein sequence: CASSQERVKRSGELFF.

The J gene is TRBJ2-1, the V gene TRBV5-1; TRBD1 agrees at 11 bases. Trimming cost V 7 bases and J 8 bases; bases outside gene matches: 8. The CDR3 covers 14 residues. CDR1 is SGHRS and CDR2 is YFSETQ in the germline V gene. CDR3 sequence reads: CASSPGQGGDEQFF. The CDR3 DNA reads as TGCGCCAGCTCGCCGGGACAGGGGGGCGATGAGCAGTTCTTC. The variable domain in full, with the rest retrieved from reference TRBV5-1 and TRBJ2-1, is KAGVTQTPRYLIKTRGQQVTLSCSPISGHRSVSWYQQTPGQGLQFLFEYFSETQRNKGNFPGRFSGRQFSNSRSEMNVSTLELGDSALYLCASSPGQGGDEQFFGPGTRLTVL.

The chain joins TRBV27 to TRBJ2-5; D may be TRBD2 (6 bases). With 7 bases removed from V and 7 bases from J, the gap between germline ends came to 16 bases. Germline assignment: CDR1 MNHEY and CDR2 SMNVEV (reference sequence). The CDR3 sequence is 13 residues long. This chain's CDR3 is CASNTGTGGTQYF. DNA of the CDR3: TGTGCCAGCAACACCGGGACCGGGGGGACCCAGTACTTC.

This sequence joins TRBV28 and TRBJ2-7; 13 nucleotides match TRBD2. The V and J ends lost 0 bases and 5 bases, in that order; junction bases with no gene match: 4. This CDR3 is 16 amino acids long. Germline loops: CDR1 MDHEN, CDR2 SYDVKM. The CDR3 here is CASSLWGTSGIDEQYF. The CDR3 coding sequence is TGTGCCAGCAGTTTATGGGGGACTAGCGGGATAGACGAGCAGTACTTC.

This clone was detected a few times. The chain uses TRBV30 and TRBJ1-1, with 7 nucleotides matching TRBD1. The CDR3 covers 13 residues. Losses at the gene ends were 3 bases for V and 4 bases for J; bases not matched to a gene: 5. Per the germline V gene, CDR1 is GTSNPN and CDR2 is SVGIG (reference sequence). Here the CDR3 DNA reads TGTGCCTGGAGACGACAGGGAACCACTGAAGCTTTCTTT. This encodes CAWRRQGTTEAFF.

The V and J genes are TRBV2 and TRBJ2-3; the match to TRBD2 covers 9 bases. Germline V gene lookup returns CDR1 SNHLY and CDR2 FYNNEI. The CDR3 is 16 residues long. The V and J ends lost 4 bases and 0 bases, in that order; junction bases with no gene match: 5. The CDR3 DNA reads TGTGCCAGCAGTGCGACTAGCGGTACTAGCACAGATACGCAGTATTTT. Amino acid sequence: CASSATSGTSTDTQYF.

A few counts support this clone. V usage is TRBV2 and J usage is TRBJ2-2; TRBD1 agrees at 9 bases. J gave up 4 bases and V 6 bases, and 3 bases lay outside the gene matches. Germline V lookup: CDR1 SNHLY, CDR2 FYNNEI. This CDR3 has 14 residues. CDR3 amino acids: CASSGQGPTGELFF. The CDR3 DNA reads as TGTGCCAGCAGCGGACAGGGGCCCACCGGGGAGCTGTTTTTT.

This clone was recorded once. The V and J genes are TRBV7-9 and TRBJ1-1, with D hard to call. The germline CDR1 and CDR2 sequences are SEHNR and FQNEAQ (reference sequence). V shed 0 bases and J shed 6 bases, with 8 bases lying between them. This CDR3 spans 13 amino acids. CDR3 amino acids: CASSLAPAPEAFF. Here the CDR3 DNA reads TGTGCCAGCAGCTTAGCCCCGGCCCCTGAAGCTTTCTTT.

The rearrangement joins TRBV4-2 to TRBJ1-5; TRBD1 might be the D (5 bases). The germline V gene encodes CDR1 LGHNA and CDR2 YNFKEQ. V lost 1 base and J lost 3, with 16 bases in between. The CDR3 consists of 17 residues. The CDR3 nucleotides are TGTGCCAGCAGCCAAGTCCCTCCCCAGGGTCACAATCAGCCCCAGCATTTT. It is translated as CASSQVPPQGHNQPQHF.

The table lists this clone with a count of one. The gene calls are TRBV10-2 and TRBJ2-7, with TRBD2 as a possible D gene (7 bases). Deletions cut 3 bases from V and 6 bases from J, with 12 bases between. The germline V gene has CDR1 WSHSY and CDR2 SAAADI. This CDR3 region has 13 residues. The CDR3 loop reads CASSEGGRVEQYF. The CDR3 region has the DNA TGCGCCAGCAGTGAAGGGGGGAGGGTCGAGCAGTACTTC.

The chain joins TRBV10-3 to TRBJ2-5, with unresolved D. The V and J ends lost 3 bases and 5 bases respectively, with 7 bases between them. The CDR3 runs to 12 residues. Germline CDR1 is ENHRY and CDR2 is SYGVKD. CDR3 in amino acids: CAISDGFETQYF. CDR3 sequence (DNA): TGTGCCATCAGTGACGGCTTTGAGACCCAGTACTTC.

Only one count was recorded for this clone. The CDR3 sequence: CAWSDSVTQVKNTEAFF. As DNA, the CDR3 is TGTGCCTGGAGTGACTCAGTCACACAGGTAAAGAACACTGAAGCTTTCTTT. This sequence joins TRBV30 and TRBJ1-1, with D perhaps TRBD1 (5 bases). The V end lost 1 base, the J end lost 1 base, and 19 bases lay between the germline ends. CDR3 length equals 17 residues. Germline-derived CDR1 and CDR2 are GTSNPN and SVGIG (reference sequence).

J is TRBJ1-3 and V is TRBV5-1; D remains ambiguous. The CDR3 is 15 amino acids. Trimming pared 0 bases from V and 0 bases from J, leaving 7 bases between. Germline V gene lookup returns CDR1 SGHRS and CDR2 YFSETQ. The CDR3 nucleotides read TGCGCCAGCAGCTTGGGAGCAACCTCTGGAAACACCATATATTTT. Its translation: CASSLGATSGNTIYF.

The V and J genes are TRBV28 and TRBJ2-7, with 9 nucleotides matching TRBD1. The CDR3 is 15 residues long. V lost 6 bases, J lost 5 bases, and 11 bases stayed unmatched. CDR1 and CDR2 (germline): MDHEN, SYDVKM. The CDR3 coding sequence is TGTGCCAGCAGAACTCCGGGACAGGGAAACGACGAGCAGTACTTC. Residues: CASRTPGQGNDEQYF.